The rows below give T cell receptor beta chains drawn from one sample of a study of T cells in Graves' hyperthyroidism and ophthalmopathy. TCRdb independently ran MiXCR on the multiplex PCR reads; one entry per CDR3 protein. Of about 640,000 distinct CDR3 sequences detected, less than 25% appear once; the ten largest clones hold around a third. Sequencing was done on a sample of blood. All receptors come from a man between 25 and 39 years old with Graves' ophthalmopathy. CDR3s include the opening cysteine and the closing phenylalanine or tryptophan. D genes are given only for firm matches. Clone size is given for some rows only: seen once, a few or many times, or a class if the clone is expanded.

abundance,v_gene,j_gene,d_gene,CDR3nt,CDR3aa
-,TRBV7-9,TRBJ1-5,TRBD1,TGTGCCAGCAGTGGGACAGGGAATAGCAATCAGCCCCAGCATTTT,CASSGTGNSNQPQHF
few,TRBV19,TRBJ2-7,-,TGTGCCAGTAGTACACGGGACGGCTACGAGCAGTACTTC,CASSTRDGYEQYF
-,TRBV4-2,TRBJ2-1,TRBD2,TGTGCCAGCAGCCAACATGGGACTAGCGGGAGTTTAGGCTACAATGAGCAGTTCTTC,CASSQHGTSGSLGYNEQFF
-,TRBV5-5,TRBJ1-2,TRBD1,TGTGCCAGCAGCTCCAGACAGGGCGAATATGGCTACACCTTC,CASSSRQGEYGYTF
-,TRBV6-2/TRBV6-3,TRBJ2-1,-,TGTGCCAGCAGTTCCCTGGCGGTCGATGAGCAGTTCTTC,CASSSLAVDEQFF
many,TRBV30,TRBJ1-4,-,TGTGCCTGGAGTGATAACAATGAAAAACTGTTTTTT,CAWSDNNEKLFF
many,TRBV2,TRBJ2-7,-,TGTGCCAGCAGTGGGGACGTGGACGGCTACGAGCAGTACTTC,CASSGDVDGYEQYF
many,TRBV2,TRBJ1-1,TRBD1,TGTGCCAGCAGGAACCGACAGGGAAACACTGAAGCTTTCTTT,CASRNRQGNTEAFF
few,TRBV12-3/TRBV12-4,TRBJ2-3,TRBD2,TGTGCCAGCAGAGGTAGCGGGAGGGTTTACTCTAGCACAGATACGCAGTATTTT,CASRGSGRVYSSTDTQYF
many,TRBV28,TRBJ2-3,TRBD2,TGTGCCAGCAGTGATCTAGCGGGAGAAACAGATACGCAGTATTTT,CASSDLAGETDTQYF
-,TRBV5-6,TRBJ1-3,-,TGTGCCAGCAGCTTGGAAGGGAGACAGTTATACTCTGGAAACACCATATATTTT,CASSLEGRQLYSGNTIYF
-,TRBV4-1,TRBJ2-1,TRBD2,TGCGCCAGCAGCCAAGATCAGGCTAGCGGGATCTACAATGAGCAGTTCTTC,CASSQDQASGIYNEQFF